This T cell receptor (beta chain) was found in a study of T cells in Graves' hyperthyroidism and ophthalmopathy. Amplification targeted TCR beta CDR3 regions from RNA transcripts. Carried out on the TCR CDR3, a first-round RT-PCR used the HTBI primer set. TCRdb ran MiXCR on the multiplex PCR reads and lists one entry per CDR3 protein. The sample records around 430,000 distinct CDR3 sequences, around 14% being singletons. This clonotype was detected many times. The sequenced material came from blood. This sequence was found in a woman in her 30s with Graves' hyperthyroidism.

The CDR3 spells CSARRSSGSGEQYF. The DNA for the CDR3 is TGCAGTGCTAGGAGGTCTAGCGGGAGCGGGGAGCAGTACTTC. The gene calls are TRBV20-1 and TRBJ2-7, with 10 bases lining up with TRBD2. The trim removed 3 bases at V and 7 bases at J, leaving 9 bases unmatched. Germline CDR1 reads DFQATT; CDR2 reads SNEGSKA (reference sequence). There are 14 residues in the CDR3.